This TCR beta chain emerged from a study of OX40 agonist ivuxolimab in advanced cancers. Study-level findings and limits: Expanded clones were, on average, more numerous among CD8+ T cells than CD4+. Researchers did not establish what antigens the expanded peripheral T cells target.

Concerning this clone itself: Its antigen is currently unknown.

Here immunoSEQ multiplex PCR was the method, and the copy in TCRdb shows in-frame clones only, minus some. The sample yields approximately 60,000 clones, more than 80% seen once. Specimen: CD4+ or CD8+ T cells sorted from blood, collected in a trial of the OX40 agonist ivuxolimab. The origin of this receptor is an adult with an advanced solid tumor such as melanoma, head and neck, liver or kidney cancer.

This chain's CDR3 is CSVTPGTGRAYEQYF. In DNA form, the CDR3 reads TGCAGCGTTACACCCGGGACAGGGCGGGCCTACGAGCAGTACTTC. The rearrangement uses TRBV29-1 and TRBJ2-7; 9 bases are shared with TRBD1. The CDR3 loop spans 15 amino acids. With 5 bases clipped from V and 2 bases from J, the junction kept 10 bases outside the gene matches. Germline V gene lookup returns CDR1 SQVTM and CDR2 ANQGSEA.